The 21 T cell receptor beta chains below all came from one sample that was sequenced in a study of T cells in Graves' hyperthyroidism and ophthalmopathy. Amplified TCR beta CDR3 regions derived from RNA transcripts. With the HTBI primer set, the TCR CDR3 went through a first round of RT-PCR. TCRdb reanalysed the multiplex PCR reads using MiXCR and keeps one entry per CDR3 protein. The sample lists 500,000 to 750,000 distinct CDR3 sequences; roughly 50% were seen once. The sample was peripheral blood or thyroid tissue (not recorded which). The receptor source for this set is a woman aged 18-29 years with Graves' hyperthyroidism.

Many counts were recorded for this clonotype. The rearrangement joins TRBV7-3 to TRBJ1-1; no reliable D call. V lost 4 bases, J lost 1 base, and 7 bases lay in between. CDR3 size: 13 residues. Germline V gene sequence: CDR1 SGHTA, CDR2 FQGTGA. In DNA, the CDR3 is TGTGCCAGCAGCTCTAATTGGAACACTGAAGCTTTCTTT. It specifies CASSSNWNTEAFF.

In this sample, this clonotype turned up a few times. The chain recombines TRBV15 with TRBJ1-1, with D maybe TRBD1 (6 bases). CDR3 length equals 15 residues. The V and J ends lost 1 base and 4 bases respectively, with 13 bases between them. Germline CDR1 LNHNV, CDR2 YYDKDF (reference sequence). The DNA for the CDR3 is TGTGCCACCAGCAGAGTTTCAGGGGATCGCACTGAAGCTTTCTTT. Translation gives CATSRVSGDRTEAFF.

This clonotype has a count of ten or more. This sequence joins TRBV20-1 and TRBJ1-1, with TRBD1 matching 8 bases. From germline, CDR1 is DFQATT and CDR2 SNEGSKA (reference sequence). CDR3 length equals 14 residues. Trimming took 3 bases from V and 3 from J; bases not matched to a gene: 6. The CDR3 DNA reads as TGCAGTGCTAGGCCTGGACAGGGTGACACTGAAGCTTTCTTT. Residues: CSARPGQGDTEAFF.

This chain connects TRBV11-3 to TRBJ2-5; TRBD1 is a possible D gene (6 bases). Germline lookup yields CDR1 SGHNT and CDR2 YENEEA. The CDR3 is made up of 13 amino acids. The CDR3 here is CASPTGIQETQYF. In DNA form, the CDR3 reads TGTGCTAGTCCAACAGGGATCCAAGAGACCCAGTACTTC.

The table lists this clonotype with many counts. The chain couples TRBV7-9 to TRBJ1-6; D is uncertain. The germline V gene encodes CDR1 SEHNR and CDR2 FQNEAQ (reference sequence). V was shortened by 5 bases and J by 8 bases, with 19 bases between the two germline ends. The CDR3 has 16 residues. The chain's CDR3 is CASSPPGGLTYSPLHF. The CDR3 coding sequence is TGTGCCAGCAGCCCTCCGGGCGGACTCACCTATTCACCCCTCCACTTT. Variable domain in full (rest from reference TRBV7-9 and TRBJ1-6): DTGVSQNPRHKITKRGQNVTFRCDPISEHNRLYWYRQTLGQGPEFLTYFQNEAQLEKSRLLSDRFSAERPKGSFSTLEIQRTEQGDSAMYLCASSPPGGLTYSPLHFGNGTRLTVT.

The V and J genes are TRBV29-1 and TRBJ1-1; 11 bases are shared with TRBD1. CDR3 length equals 14 residues. J gave up 6 bases and V 2 bases, and 5 bases lay outside the gene matches. CDR1 and CDR2 (germline): SQVTM, ANQGSEA. CDR3 region: CSVESTGQGAEAFF. DNA of the CDR3: TGCAGCGTTGAATCTACGGGACAGGGGGCTGAAGCTTTCTTT.

The chain has TRBV18 and TRBJ1-5, with 11 positions matching TRBD1. The CDR3 is 15 residues long. The V gene end was trimmed by 3 bases and the J gene end by 7 bases; junction bases not matched to a gene: 5. Germline values: CDR1 KGHSH, CDR2 LQKENI. The CDR3 DNA follows: TGTGCCAGCTCACCGGGACAGGGGGTGGGGCAGCCCCAGCATTTT. It yields the protein CASSPGQGVGQPQHF.

To note about this clonotype: This may arise from a read error, as a much more abundant clone is one base away. The V call is TRBV5-1, the J call TRBJ2-2, with D unresolved. Germline CDR1 SGHRS, CDR2 YFSETQ. There are 14 residues in the CDR3. The ends were cut back, 0 bases at V and 6 bases at J, with 9 bases in the middle. CDR3 sequence: CASSLGINAGELFF. CDR3 DNA sequence: TGCGCCAGCAGCTTGGGGATCAACGCCGGGGAGCTGTTTTTT.

The V call is TRBV19, the J call TRBJ1-2; D might be TRBD1 (6 bases). Trimming left V 3 bases short and J 4 bases short, with 15 bases between. This CDR3 contains 15 residues. CDR1 is LNHDA and CDR2 is SQIVND in the germline V gene (reference sequence). This CDR3 is CASSIGQGTGYGYTF. CDR3 sequence (DNA): TGTGCCAGTAGTATTGGTCAGGGGACGGGCTATGGCTACACCTTC.

This sequence joins TRBV9 and TRBJ2-3, with 13 positions matching TRBD2. CDR1 is SGDLS, CDR2 YYNGEE, per germline. Trimming cost V 4 bases and J 3 bases; bases outside gene matches: 8. CDR3 length: 17 amino acids. The CDR3 nucleotides read TGTGCCAGCAGCCAACGGACTAGCGGGAGCTGGACAGATACGCAGTATTTT. Protein product: CASSQRTSGSWTDTQYF.

This clonotype came up many times. The chain recombines TRBV20-1 with TRBJ2-5; TRBD1 agrees at 9 bases. Per the germline V gene, CDR1 is DFQATT and CDR2 is SNEGSKA (reference sequence). After removal of 5 bases from V and 5 bases from J, the junction contained 9 bases not matched to a gene. CDR3 size: 14 residues. Written as DNA, the CDR3 is TGCAGTGCTGGGGCTACAGGGGGCAGGGAGACCCAGTACTTC. This translates into CSAGATGGRETQYF.

In this sample, this clonotype turned up many times. V gene TRBV5-1 combines with J gene TRBJ2-5; D is unclear. V lost 4 bases, J lost 4 bases, and 14 bases lay in between. The CDR3 is 14 amino acids. Germline V gene data show CDR1 as SGHRS and CDR2 as YFSETQ. The CDR3, as DNA: TGCGCCAGCAGCCACGAAGCGATGGGAGAGACCCAGTACTTC. Amino acids: CASSHEAMGETQYF.

The chain employs TRBV7-6 and TRBJ2-3; the match to TRBD2 covers 9 bases. Germline CDR1 and CDR2: SGHVS and FNYEAQ. The CDR3 runs to 16 residues. With V trimmed by 3 bases and J by 4 bases, 8 bases remained unmatched. The DNA of the CDR3 is TGTGCCAGCAGCTTCACGGCTAGCGGGGCCTCAGATACGCAGTATTTT. Translation: CASSFTASGASDTQYF.

Here the CDR3 DNA reads TGTGCCAGCCCAACGGTGCGGAACTCCTACAATGAGCAGTTCTTC. This gives the protein CASPTVRNSYNEQFF. The rearrangement links TRBV2 to TRBJ2-1; D not certain. From germline, CDR1 is SNHLY and CDR2 FYNNEI. V was shortened by 8 bases and J by 0 bases, with 14 bases between the two germline ends. This CDR3 spans 15 amino acids.

This rearrangement joins TRBV10-3 to TRBJ2-7, with a weak D call TRBD1 (6 bases). The V gene lost 10 bases and the J gene lost 3 bases, with 19 bases spanning the gap. Germline CDR1 is ENHRY and CDR2 is SYGVKD. The CDR3 loop spans 14 amino acids. Written as DNA, the CDR3 is TGTGCCAGCACCACCACGGACAGCTTCTACGAGCAGTACTTC. Protein product: CASTTTDSFYEQYF.

The sample holds many counts of this clonotype. CDR3 DNA: TGTGCCAGCAGCCCCAACCGGCCAGGGGGGTATGGCTACACCTTC. Translating gives CASSPNRPGGYGYTF. This chain connects TRBV9 to TRBJ1-2; 7 positions agree with TRBD1. CDR1 is SGDLS and CDR2 is YYNGEE in the germline V gene. After removal of 4 bases from V and 5 bases from J, the junction contained 11 bases not matched to a gene. This CDR3 has 15 amino acids.

This clonotype was seen only once. This CDR3 is missing its conserved last phenylalanine or tryptophan, likely due to a read error. The DNA is left out, because the CDR3 cannot be placed on it with certainty; the CDR3 is given as TCRdb lists it. This rearrangement joins TRBV5-5 to TRBJ1-5. Germline loops: CDR1 SGHKS, CDR2 YYEKEE (reference sequence). The CDR3 adds up to 9 amino acids, both ends counted. The chain's CDR3 is CASSLGLAV.

This rearrangement joins TRBV29-1 to TRBJ2-5, with a possible D match to TRBD1 (7 bases). The CDR3 spans 12 residues. The germline V gene encodes CDR1 SQVTM and CDR2 ANQGSEA. Here the CDR3 reads CRPGGPQETQYF. For the CDR3, the DNA is TGCAGACCAGGGGGGCCTCAAGAGACCCAGTACTTC. Complete variable domain (other parts from reference TRBV29-1 and TRBJ2-5): SAVISQKPSRDICQRGTSLTIQCQVDSQVTMMFWYRQQPGQSLTLIATANQGSEATYESGFVIDKFPISRPNLTFSTLTVSNMSPEDSSIYLCRPGGPQETQYFGPGTRLLVL.

The sample holds many counts of this clonotype. This rearrangement joins TRBV29-1 to TRBJ1-4; the D is unclear. This CDR3 has 13 amino acids. V shed 4 bases and J shed 8 bases, with 14 bases lying between them. Looked up from germline, CDR1 is SQVTM and CDR2 is ANQGSEA. The CDR3 DNA reads as TGCAGCGTTGTTAGCTCGACTGGGGAAAAACTGTTTTTT. Residues: CSVVSSTGEKLFF.

J is TRBJ1-5 and V is TRBV9, with TRBD1 matching 10 bases. CDR3 length: 16 amino acids. Germline V gene lookup returns CDR1 SGDLS and CDR2 YYNGEE. V lost 3 bases to trimming and J lost 4 bases; unmatched junction nucleotides: 7. CDR3 protein: CASSDGTGAHNQPQHF. In DNA, the CDR3 is TGTGCCAGCAGCGACGGGACAGGGGCCCATAATCAGCCCCAGCATTTT.

Of note for this clonotype: One base away lies a much larger clone, so this may be a sequencing read error. The chain is built from TRBV9 and TRBJ1-1; perhaps TRBD1 as D (5 bases). The CDR3 covers 16 residues. Germline loops: CDR1 SGDLS, CDR2 YYNGEE. V was pared by 3 bases and J by 1 base, with 16 bases between. The CDR3 spells CASSAATGLENTEAFF. The DNA of the CDR3 is TGTGCCAGCAGCGCAGCTACGGGACTCGAGAACACTGAAGCTTTCTTT.